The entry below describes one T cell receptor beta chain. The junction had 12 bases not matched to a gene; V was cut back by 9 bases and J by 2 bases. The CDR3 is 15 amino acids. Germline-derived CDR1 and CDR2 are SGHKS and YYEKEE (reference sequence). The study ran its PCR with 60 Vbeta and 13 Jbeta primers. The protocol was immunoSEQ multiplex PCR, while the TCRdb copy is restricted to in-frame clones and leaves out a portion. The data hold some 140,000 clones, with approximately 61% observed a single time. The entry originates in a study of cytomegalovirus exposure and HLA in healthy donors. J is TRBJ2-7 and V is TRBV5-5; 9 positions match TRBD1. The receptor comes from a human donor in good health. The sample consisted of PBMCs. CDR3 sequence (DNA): TGTGCCACCAACCCTACCGGGACAGGGACCTACGAGCAGTACTTC. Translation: CATNPTGTGTYEQYF.